A single sample gave rise to the 25 T cell receptor beta chains below, sequenced in a study of cytotoxic CD8 clonotypes in ibrutinib-treated CLL. The repertoire was sequenced with immunoSEQ multiplex PCR; TCRdb's copy has only in-frame clones and lacks some. The data hold about 310,000 clones, with about 80% observed a single time. Sequencing was performed on PBMCs, taken before ibrutinib treatment. All receptors come from a human donor with chronic lymphocytic leukemia.

The rearrangement uses TRBV9 and TRBJ1-2; TRBD1 is a possible D gene (6 bases). Trimming took off 4 bases at V and 4 bases at J, with 17 bases between the two ends. Germline V gene lookup returns CDR1 SGDLS and CDR2 YYNGEE. The CDR3 totals 15 residues. The CDR3, as DNA: TGTGCCAGCAGCATTCGCGACAGGCCAAGCTATGGCTACACCTTC. This translates into CASSIRDRPSYGYTF.

The sample holds a few counts of this clone. The chain links TRBV9 to TRBJ2-1, with 14 bases aligning to TRBD2. The CDR3 consists of 16 residues. V lost 0 bases and J lost 10; bases outside the gene matches: 6. CDR1 is SGDLS and CDR2 is YYNGEE in the germline V gene. The CDR3 region has the DNA TGTGCCAGCAGCGTAGCGGGGGGACTAGCGGGAGTGGAGCAGTTCTTC. Amino acids: CASSVAGGLAGVEQFF.

This clone has a handful of counts. The chain recombines TRBV13 with TRBJ2-7; D is undetermined. Per the germline V gene, CDR1 is PRHDT and CDR2 is FYEKMQ (reference sequence). The CDR3 is 13 residues long. Trimming stripped 5 bases from V and 3 bases from J, with 11 bases between. The CDR3 DNA reads TGTGCCAGCAGCCTCCCAGATAGCTACGAGCAGTACTTC. Residues: CASSLPDSYEQYF.

There are many counts of this clone. The rearrangement joins TRBV27 to TRBJ2-5, with D unresolved. The germline V and J ends were trimmed by 5 bases and 5 bases, with 18 bases remaining between them. This CDR3 spans 15 amino acids. The germline V gene encodes CDR1 MNHEY and CDR2 SMNVEV (reference sequence). This CDR3 is CASSQFGFYEETQYF. The CDR3 nucleotides read TGTGCCAGCAGTCAGTTTGGGTTTTATGAGGAGACCCAGTACTTC.

The rearrangement uses TRBV11-2 and TRBJ2-1, with 8 bases fitting TRBD2. The length of the CDR3 is 16 residues. Germline assignment: CDR1 SGHAT and CDR2 FQNNGV. V trimming: 2 bases; J trimming: 6 bases; junction bases outside the gene matches: 9. CDR3 in DNA: TGTGCCAGCAGCTTATCCGGGACTAGTTTCCGCAATGAGCAGTTCTTC. Translation gives CASSLSGTSFRNEQFF.

The V call is TRBV11-2, the J call TRBJ2-2; maybe TRBD1 (5 bases). The germline CDR1 and CDR2 sequences are SGHAT and FQNNGV. The CDR3 runs 14 residues. Trimming stripped 5 bases from V and 5 bases from J, with 12 bases between. The CDR3 DNA reads as TGTGCCAGCAGCCCCTCCCCAGGGACCGGGGAGCTGTTTTTT. Its translation: CASSPSPGTGELFF.

The J gene is TRBJ1-1, the V gene TRBV28; D not certain. Deletions cut 2 bases from V and 5 bases from J, with 12 bases between. This CDR3 is built from 14 residues. From germline, CDR1 is MDHEN and CDR2 SYDVKM. The CDR3 spells CASSLIALGTEAFF. Here the CDR3 DNA reads TGTGCCAGCAGTTTAATTGCCCTGGGGACTGAAGCTTTCTTT.

The chain carries TRBV29-1 and TRBJ2-7, with a weak D call TRBD2 (6 bases). V lost 5 bases and J lost 2, with 16 bases in between. Germline V CDR1 and CDR2: SQVTM, ANQGSEA. The CDR3 extends over 14 amino acids. The CDR3 DNA reads TGCAGCGTTCAGGTAGCGGAGAACCCCTACGAGCAGTACTTC. Protein: CSVQVAENPYEQYF.

This clone was detected once. The chain uses TRBV19 and TRBJ1-5; D is perhaps TRBD1 (5 bases). The CDR3 is 15 amino acids. With 7 bases removed from V and 2 bases from J, the gap between germline ends came to 15 bases. Germline assignment: CDR1 LNHDA and CDR2 SQIVND (reference sequence). The CDR3 DNA follows: TGTGCCAGTAAATCTCAGGACACTGGCAATCAGCCCCAGCATTTT. It codes for CASKSQDTGNQPQHF.

The CDR3 bases are TGTGCCAGCAGTGGCACCGGGAGGGAATTCTATGAGCAGTTCTTC. Encoded protein: CASSGTGREFYEQFF. The chain is built from TRBV7-9 and TRBJ2-1; TRBD2 aligns across 8 bases. The CDR3 sequence is 15 residues long. Germline V lookup: CDR1 SEHNR, CDR2 FQNEAQ (reference sequence). V lost 6 bases, J lost 8 bases, and 12 bases stayed unmatched.

V usage is TRBV5-8 and J usage is TRBJ2-1; D gene ambiguous. The CDR3 runs to 15 residues. V was trimmed by 0 bases and J by 0 bases, leaving 7 bases between them. The germline V gene encodes CDR1 SGHTS and CDR2 YDEGEE. CDR3: CASSLAYDSYNEQFF. CDR3 nucleotides: TGTGCCAGCAGCTTGGCGTACGACTCCTACAATGAGCAGTTCTTC.

This clone appeared a single time. The chain combines TRBV11-2 with TRBJ2-5, with 7 bases that match TRBD1. V lost 0 bases, J lost 5 bases, and 18 bases stayed unmatched. CDR1 and CDR2 (germline): SGHAT, FQNNGV. This CDR3 is 19 amino acids long. The chain's CDR3 is CASSLDSGPLAGGLETQYF. CDR3 DNA: TGTGCCAGCAGCTTAGATTCCGGACCCTTGGCAGGGGGTCTGGAGACCCAGTACTTC.

The rearrangement links TRBV2 to TRBJ2-7; 8 positions match TRBD2. V shed 7 bases and J 1 base; nucleotides not matched to a gene: 3. The germline V gene encodes CDR1 SNHLY and CDR2 FYNNEI. The CDR3 spans 13 residues. The CDR3 coding sequence is TGTGCCAGCAAACTAGCGGAATCCTACGAGCAGTACTTC. Protein product: CASKLAESYEQYF.

The rearrangement links TRBV10-1 to TRBJ2-7; D call uncertain. The V end lost 3 bases, the J end lost 3 bases, and 9 bases lay between the germline ends. This CDR3 region has 13 residues. Germline-derived CDR1 and CDR2 are WNHNN and SYGVQD (reference sequence). The CDR3 loop is CASSEGSDYEQYF. The CDR3, as DNA: TGCGCCAGCAGTGAAGGCTCTGACTACGAGCAGTACTTC.

The chain recombines TRBV9 with TRBJ2-7; 12 nucleotides agree with TRBD2. CDR1 and CDR2 (germline): SGDLS, YYNGEE. V shed 3 bases and J 4 bases; nucleotides not matched to a gene: 8. The CDR3 has 16 amino acids. The CDR3: CASSDATSGSGYEQYF. In DNA form, the CDR3 reads TGTGCCAGCAGCGATGCGACTAGCGGGAGTGGGTACGAGCAGTACTTC.

V usage is TRBV10-3 and J usage is TRBJ1-1; D unresolved. The CDR3 spans 15 residues. Germline V CDR1 and CDR2: ENHRY, SYGVKD. The ends were cut back, 1 base at V and 4 bases at J, with 13 bases in the middle. The CDR3 here is CAISEYAGSGTEAFF. CDR3 nucleotides: TGTGCCATCAGTGAGTATGCGGGATCGGGCACTGAAGCTTTCTTT.

The V and J genes are TRBV9 and TRBJ2-7; D possibly uses TRBD1 or TRBD2 (6 bases each). Germline V lookup: CDR1 SGDLS, CDR2 YYNGEE. V lost 0 bases to trimming and J lost 0 bases, with 13 bases between them. CDR3 length: 16 residues. The CDR3 nucleotides are TGTGCCAGCAGCGTAGGTAGCGGCAGGGGCTCCTACGAGCAGTACTTC. It specifies CASSVGSGRGSYEQYF.

The chain combines TRBV7-7 with TRBJ1-4, with a possible D match to TRBD1 (5 bases). This CDR3 is built from 16 residues. Trimming pared 1 base from V and 4 bases from J, leaving 13 bases between. Germline V gene data show CDR1 as SSHAT and CDR2 as FNYEAQ (reference sequence). In DNA form, the CDR3 reads TGTGCCAGCAGCTTAGTTTGGGGCAGGGTTAATGAAAAACTGTTTTTT. Its translation: CASSLVWGRVNEKLFF.

The CDR3 sequence: CASSPPVGTYEQYF. As DNA, the CDR3 is TGTGCCAGCTCACCACCGGTAGGTACCTACGAGCAGTACTTC. The chain joins TRBV18 to TRBJ2-7; D gene unclear. This CDR3 is built from 14 residues. Germline V gene lookup returns CDR1 KGHSH and CDR2 LQKENI. The ends were cut back, 0 bases at V and 2 bases at J, with 8 bases in the middle.

The V and J genes are TRBV11-2 and TRBJ2-5; 9 bases match TRBD2. The length of the CDR3 is 17 residues. Germline lookup yields CDR1 SGHAT and CDR2 FQNNGV. V lost 6 bases and J lost 4; bases outside the gene matches: 15. CDR3 region: CASSLSQWREGRETQYF. CDR3 DNA sequence: TGTGCCAGCAGTCTTTCCCAATGGCGGGAGGGCCGAGAGACCCAGTACTTC.

The V call is TRBV7-9, the J call TRBJ2-7, with TRBD2 matching over 11 bases. From germline, CDR1 is SEHNR and CDR2 FQNEAQ (reference sequence). The J segment lost 5 bases and the V segment lost 1 base, leaving 7 bases of the junction unmatched. This CDR3 has 16 amino acids. CDR3 coding DNA: TGTGCCAGCAGCTTAGTATGGGCTAGCGGGAGGAACGAGCAGTACTTC. Its protein is CASSLVWASGRNEQYF.

This rearrangement joins TRBV2 to TRBJ2-7, with D perhaps TRBD2 (5 bases). Germline CDR1 reads SNHLY; CDR2 reads FYNNEI. The V end was cut by 8 bases, the J end by 3 bases, with 8 bases between. The CDR3 is 11 amino acids. CDR3 protein: CASSTSYEQYF. The DNA for the CDR3 is TGTGCCAGCTCTACTAGCTACGAGCAGTACTTC.

V and J are TRBV27 and TRBJ1-2; D not resolved. Looked up from germline, CDR1 is MNHEY and CDR2 is SMNVEV (reference sequence). This CDR3 has 14 residues. Deletions cut 2 bases from V and 8 bases from J, with 15 bases between. The CDR3 is CASSLTAPYLGYTF. CDR3 DNA sequence: TGTGCCAGCAGTTTAACGGCCCCCTACCTCGGCTACACCTTC.

Here the CDR3 DNA reads TGTGCCAGCAGTTACGCTAGCGGGAGGGCCGGGGAGACCCAGTACTTC. Encoded protein: CASSYASGRAGETQYF. J is TRBJ2-5 and V is TRBV6-5, with TRBD2 matching 12 bases. Germline lookup yields CDR1 MNHEY and CDR2 SVGAGI. The CDR3 contains 16 residues. The V and J ends lost 2 bases and 5 bases, in that order; junction bases with no gene match: 6.

The gene calls are TRBV20-1 and TRBJ2-7; D might be TRBD2 (5 bases). V was cut by 5 bases and J by 3 bases, with 8 bases left in between. Per the germline V gene, CDR1 is DFQATT and CDR2 is SNEGSKA (reference sequence). This CDR3 contains 11 residues. CDR3 loop: CSARDYYEQYF. The CDR3 DNA is TGCAGTGCTCGCGACTACTACGAGCAGTACTTC.